These 21 T cell receptor beta chains originate from one sample sequenced in a study of CD8 T cells in ankylosing spondylitis. In TCRdb, the 5' RACE reads were re-called with MiXCR into one record per CDR3 protein. This sample has 250,000 to 350,000 distinct CDR3 sequences; under 25% occur once, and the top ten carry roughly 3.4%. Source material: blood, either unsorted or a sorted T cell fraction (not recorded which). The source of these receptors is a female donor with ankylosing spondylitis or in good health (not recorded which).

This clonotype has ten or more counts. The chain employs TRBV20-1 and TRBJ2-2; possible D gene TRBD2, 6 bases. Germline-derived CDR1 and CDR2 are DFQATT and SNEGSKA (reference sequence). The ends were cut back, 0 bases at V and 6 bases at J, with 11 bases in the middle. The CDR3 runs to 14 residues. This CDR3 reads CSARDRGKAGELFF. CDR3 DNA sequence: TGCAGTGCTAGAGATCGGGGGAAGGCCGGGGAGCTGTTTTTT.

V is TRBV7-2 and J is TRBJ2-3; D is uncertain. The V and J ends lost 5 bases and 4 bases respectively, with 19 bases between them. The CDR3 is 16 amino acids. Germline values: CDR1 SGHTA, CDR2 FQGNSA. The CDR3 DNA reads as TGTGCCAGCAGCCTCTCGGCGTCCCTCGGCCCAGATACGCAGTATTTT. Amino acids: CASSLSASLGPDTQYF.

This clonotype appeared a few times. The chain has TRBV27 and TRBJ1-1, with no clear D. There are 13 residues in the CDR3. Per germline, CDR1 MNHEY and CDR2 SMNVEV (reference sequence). V was shortened by 3 bases and J by 4 bases, with 9 bases between the two germline ends. The CDR3 nucleotides read TGTGCCAGCAGTTTTTCCATGGGCACTGAAGCTTTCTTT. Its protein product is CASSFSMGTEAFF.

This clonotype was detected ten times or more. J is TRBJ2-7 and V is TRBV7-2, with TRBD2 matching 7 bases. CDR1 and CDR2 (germline): SGHTA, FQGNSA. Unmatched junction bases numbered 10, after V lost 5 bases and J lost 3 bases. The CDR3 loop spans 15 amino acids. The DNA of the CDR3 is TGTGCCAGCAGCACCTTACCGGGACTACGCTACGAGCAGTACTTC. Protein sequence: CASSTLPGLRYEQYF.

The rearrangement links TRBV4-3 to TRBJ2-2; 7 bases are a match to TRBD1. The V and J ends lost 3 bases and 5 bases, in that order; junction bases with no gene match: 3. The CDR3 is made up of 14 amino acids. Germline-derived CDR1 and CDR2 are LGHNA and YSLEER. CDR3 sequence reads: CASSQDRLTGELFF. The CDR3 DNA follows: TGCGCCAGCAGCCAGGACAGGCTTACCGGGGAGCTGTTTTTT.

V usage is TRBV15 and J usage is TRBJ2-5; perhaps TRBD2 as D (6 bases). The germline V gene has CDR1 LNHNV and CDR2 YYDKDF (reference sequence). V lost 3 bases and J 5 bases, leaving 16 bases between the germline ends. This CDR3 contains 15 residues. Here the CDR3 reads CATSSLAGRTETQYF. CDR3 coding DNA: TGTGCCACCAGCAGCTTGGCGGGAAGGACGGAGACCCAGTACTTC.

This clonotype was seen a few times. V usage is TRBV24-1 and J usage is TRBJ1-2; D gene unclear. The germline V gene encodes CDR1 KGHDR and CDR2 SFDVKD. V lost 5 bases to trimming and J lost 8 bases, with 20 bases between them. The CDR3 runs 15 residues. As DNA, the CDR3 is TGTGCCACCAGTGGGGGAGACGGTTTCCGGGGAGGCTACACCTTC. Encoded protein: CATSGGDGFRGGYTF.

The J gene is TRBJ1-4, the V gene TRBV29-1; 9 bases map to TRBD1. The CDR3 is made up of 14 amino acids. Per the germline V gene, CDR1 is SQVTM and CDR2 is ANQGSEA. V lost 4 bases to trimming and J lost 7 bases; unmatched junction nucleotides: 7. This CDR3 is CSVAEADRGEKLFF. CDR3 DNA sequence: TGCAGCGTTGCTGAGGCGGACAGGGGTGAAAAACTGTTTTTT. Complete variable domain (other parts from reference TRBV29-1 and TRBJ1-4): SAVISQKPSRDICQRGTSLTIQCQVDSQVTMMFWYRQQPGQSLTLIATANQGSEATYESGFVIDKFPISRPNLTFSTLTVSNMSPEDSSIYLCSVAEADRGEKLFFGSGTQLSVL.

This chain joins TRBV10-2 and TRBJ2-1, with TRBD2 matching over 9 bases. V lost 0 bases to trimming and J lost 7 bases; unmatched junction nucleotides: 7. The V gene's germline CDR1 is WSHSY and CDR2 SAAADI. The CDR3 totals 16 residues. CDR3 bases: TGCGCCAGCAGTGAGTCTGCGGGAGGGCCGAGAAATGAGCAGTTCTTC. It translates to CASSESAGGPRNEQFF.

This clonotype was detected a few times. V gene TRBV7-8 combines with J gene TRBJ2-7; a weak D match, TRBD2 (6 bases). The germline CDR1 and CDR2 sequences are SGHVS and FQNEAQ. The CDR3 consists of 16 residues. The germline V and J ends were trimmed by 0 bases and 6 bases, with 18 bases remaining between them. The chain's CDR3 is CASSLAQNYKGGEQYF. The CDR3 region has the DNA TGTGCCAGCAGCTTAGCCCAAAACTATAAGGGAGGCGAGCAGTACTTC. Complete variable domain (other parts from reference TRBV7-8 and TRBJ2-7): GAGVSQSPRYKVAKRGQDVALRCDPISGHVSLFWYQQALGQGPEFLTYFQNEAQLDKSGLPSDRFFAERPEGSVSTLKIQRTQQEDSAVYLCASSLAQNYKGGEQYFGPGTRLTVT.

This clonotype was picked up a small number of times. The chain combines TRBV2 with TRBJ2-3; TRBD2 matches at 9 bases. The CDR3 covers 14 residues. V lost 4 bases, J lost 3 bases, and 2 bases stayed unmatched. The germline V gene has CDR1 SNHLY and CDR2 FYNNEI. CDR3 bases: TGTGCCAGCAGTGGACTAGCGGAAACAGATACGCAGTATTTT. It is translated as CASSGLAETDTQYF.

The chain uses TRBV24-1 and TRBJ2-3, with 8 bases fitting TRBD2. Per the germline V gene, CDR1 is KGHDR and CDR2 is SFDVKD. J was trimmed by 2 bases and V by 9 bases; bases with no gene match: 21. CDR3 length: 19 amino acids. CDR3 sequence (DNA): TGTGCCACCGCGAGAAGCGGGAGCACTGAGAATACTTACACAGATACGCAGTATTTT. Amino acids: CATARSGSTENTYTDTQYF.

This clonotype showed up just a few times. The chain is built from TRBV5-5 and TRBJ1-1; D is uncertain. The V gene's germline CDR1 is SGHKS and CDR2 YYEKEE (reference sequence). The ends were cut back, 2 bases at V and 7 bases at J, with 24 bases in the middle. The CDR3 totals 17 residues. CDR3: CASSLVQWTPISVEAFF. The CDR3, as DNA: TGTGCCAGCAGCTTAGTACAGTGGACTCCTATTTCAGTTGAAGCTTTCTTT. Full variable domain (rest looked up from reference TRBV5-5 and TRBJ1-1): DAGVTQSPTHLIKTRGQQVTLRCSPISGHKSVSWYQQVLGQGPQFIFQYYEKEERGRGNFPDRFSARQFPNYSSELNVNALLLGDSALYLCASSLVQWTPISVEAFFGQGTRLTVV.

The J gene is TRBJ1-2, the V gene TRBV10-3, with D maybe TRBD1 (6 bases). Between the trimmed V and J ends, which lost 5 bases and 7 bases, there was a span of 11 bases. The CDR3 runs to 12 residues. CDR1 is ENHRY and CDR2 is SYGVKD in the germline V gene. This chain's CDR3 is CAISMKGGGYTF. As DNA, the CDR3 is TGTGCCATCAGTATGAAGGGGGGTGGCTACACCTTC.

This chain connects TRBV3-1 to TRBJ2-2, with D uncertain. CDR3 length equals 14 residues. V lost 5 bases and J 6 bases, leaving 13 bases between the germline ends. Germline loops: CDR1 LGHDT, CDR2 YNNKEL (reference sequence). DNA of the CDR3: TGTGCCAGCAGCTTAGCCCCGATGGCCGGGGAGCTGTTTTTT. Its protein is CASSLAPMAGELFF.

The chain employs TRBV5-6 and TRBJ2-7, with D unresolved. There are 12 residues in the CDR3. Germline CDR1 is SGHDT and CDR2 is YYEEEE. Between the trimmed V and J ends, which lost 2 bases and 3 bases, there was a span of 6 bases. CDR3 sequence (DNA): TGTGCCAGCAGCTTCGCGAACTACGAGCAGTACTTC. It encodes CASSFANYEQYF.

CDR3 region: CASSVGPSAWDEQFF. The CDR3 bases are TGTGCCAGCAGCGTAGGCCCTTCCGCGTGGGATGAGCAGTTCTTC. The V gene is TRBV9, the J gene TRBJ2-1; D call uncertain. The CDR3 loop spans 15 amino acids. Germline loops: CDR1 SGDLS, CDR2 YYNGEE. With 0 bases removed from V and 8 bases from J, the gap between germline ends came to 15 bases.

This clonotype was seen repeatedly, ten times or more. The rearrangement links TRBV29-1 to TRBJ1-1; 11 bases line up with TRBD1. This CDR3 spans 13 amino acids. Trimming cost V 6 bases and J 5 bases; bases outside gene matches: 5. Per the germline V gene, CDR1 is SQVTM and CDR2 is ANQGSEA. As DNA, the CDR3 is TGCAGCGTAGGACAGGGGGCAGGGACTGAAGCTTTCTTT. Its translation is CSVGQGAGTEAFF.

This clonotype was found a few times. The genes are TRBV20-1 and TRBJ1-1; D possibly corresponds to TRBD1 (6 bases). This CDR3 is built from 12 residues. CDR1 is DFQATT, CDR2 SNEGSKA, per germline (reference sequence). Trimming pared 3 bases from V and 5 bases from J, leaving 10 bases between. CDR3 amino acids: CSASQGQTEAFF. The DNA for the CDR3 is TGCAGTGCTAGCCAGGGACAAACTGAAGCTTTCTTT.

A few counts support this clonotype. The V gene is TRBV6-5, the J gene TRBJ1-1, with a weak D call TRBD1 (5 bases). Trimming left V 0 bases short and J 3 bases short, with 8 bases between. From germline, CDR1 is MNHEY and CDR2 SVGAGI. The CDR3 is made up of 14 amino acids. The CDR3 DNA reads TGTGCCAGCAGTTACTCGGGGCGGTACACTGAAGCTTTCTTT. Translating gives CASSYSGRYTEAFF.

This clonotype has a handful of counts. The chain has TRBV11-2 and TRBJ1-5; TRBD1 matches at 12 bases. With 8 bases clipped from V and 7 bases from J, the junction kept 6 bases outside the gene matches. The CDR3 spans 14 residues. Germline V gene lookup returns CDR1 SGHAT and CDR2 FQNNGV. CDR3 loop: CASRGTGGDQPQHF. The CDR3 region has the DNA TGTGCCAGCCGGGGGACAGGGGGCGACCAGCCCCAGCATTTT.